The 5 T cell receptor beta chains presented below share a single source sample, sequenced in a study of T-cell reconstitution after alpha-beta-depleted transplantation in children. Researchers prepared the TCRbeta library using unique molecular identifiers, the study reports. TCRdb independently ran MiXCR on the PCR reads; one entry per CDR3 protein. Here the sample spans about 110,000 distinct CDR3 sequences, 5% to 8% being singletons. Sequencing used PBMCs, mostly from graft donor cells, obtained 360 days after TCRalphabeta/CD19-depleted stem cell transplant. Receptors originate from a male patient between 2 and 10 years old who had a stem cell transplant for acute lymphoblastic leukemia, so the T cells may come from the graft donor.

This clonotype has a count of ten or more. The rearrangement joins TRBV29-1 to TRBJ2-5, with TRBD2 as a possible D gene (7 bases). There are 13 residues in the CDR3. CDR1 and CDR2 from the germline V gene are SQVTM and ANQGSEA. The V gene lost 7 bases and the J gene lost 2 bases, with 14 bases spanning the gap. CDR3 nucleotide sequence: TGCAGCGGAGACGGGGGGCCGCAAGAGACCCAGTACTTC. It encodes CSGDGGPQETQYF.

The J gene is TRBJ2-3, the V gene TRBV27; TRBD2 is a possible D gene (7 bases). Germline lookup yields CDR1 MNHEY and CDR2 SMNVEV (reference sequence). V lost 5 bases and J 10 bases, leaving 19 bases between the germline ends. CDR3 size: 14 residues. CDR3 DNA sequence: TGTGCCAGCAGTCGAGGGGGGGGGAGCAGGGCGCAGTATTTT. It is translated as CASSRGGGSRAQYF.

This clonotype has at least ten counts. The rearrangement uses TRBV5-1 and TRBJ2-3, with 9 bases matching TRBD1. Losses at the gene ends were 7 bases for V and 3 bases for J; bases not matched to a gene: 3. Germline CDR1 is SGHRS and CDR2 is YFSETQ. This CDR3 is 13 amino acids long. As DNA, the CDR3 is TGCGCCAGCCGACAGGGGGAAACAGATACGCAGTATTTT. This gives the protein CASRQGETDTQYF. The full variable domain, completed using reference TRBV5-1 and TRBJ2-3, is KAGVTQTPRYLIKTRGQQVTLSCSPISGHRSVSWYQQTPGQGLQFLFEYFSETQRNKGNFPGRFSGRQFSNSRSEMNVSTLELGDSALYLCASRQGETDTQYFGPGTRLTVL.

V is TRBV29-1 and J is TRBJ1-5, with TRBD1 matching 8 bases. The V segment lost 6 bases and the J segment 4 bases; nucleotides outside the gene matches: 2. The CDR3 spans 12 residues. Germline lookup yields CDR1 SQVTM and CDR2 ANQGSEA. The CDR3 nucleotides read TGCAGCGTGAGGGACAGGAATCAGCCCCAGCATTTT. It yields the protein CSVRDRNQPQHF.

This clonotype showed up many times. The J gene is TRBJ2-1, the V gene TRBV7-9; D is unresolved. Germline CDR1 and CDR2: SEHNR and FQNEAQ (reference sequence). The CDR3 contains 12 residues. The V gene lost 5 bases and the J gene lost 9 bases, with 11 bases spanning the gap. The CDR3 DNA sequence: TGTGCCAGCAGCCCAGGTCCTGGTGAGCAGTTCTTC. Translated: CASSPGPGEQFF.